This T cell receptor (beta chain) was obtained from a study of vaccination and CD4 T cells after COVID-19. Study details: Overlapping SARS-CoV-2, HCoV-NL63, HCoV-OC43 and HCoV-229E spike peptides stimulated the cells. Study results and limitations: Convalescent patients saw a median roughly 90% of their reactive clones show up only after vaccination. SARS-CoV-2-reactive clonotypes showed a nonsignificant median rise from about 22 to 38.

Documented treatment: 10-day PBMC culture with coronavirus spike peptide pools or control peptides (ViraFEST assay). Unexposed donor CD4+ T cells predated the COVID-19 pandemic, collected 2011-2018. This CDR3 is 14 amino acids long. V was trimmed by 4 bases and J by 0 bases, leaving 8 bases between them. Germline values: CDR1 MNHNS, CDR2 SASEGT. The Oncomine TCR Beta short-read assay sequenced DNA from cultured CD4+ T cells. TCRdb reprocessed the PCR reads via MiXCR and lists one record per CDR3 protein. In the table there are 7,000 to 9,000 distinct CDR3 sequences, approximately 51% of which are singletons. This clonotype was seen more than once but under ten times. Its antigen is not identified.

V and J are TRBV6-1 and TRBJ2-3, with D uncertain. This clonotype was sampled from a human donor in good health. The specimen sequenced was CD4+ T cells from blood, cultured in vitro. The chain's CDR3 is CASSGLWSTDTQYF. CDR3 DNA sequence: TGTGCCAGCAGTGGGTTGTGGAGCACAGATACGCAGTATTTT.